This T cell receptor (beta chain) is from a study of blood T cell repertoires in COVID-19. Germline values: CDR1 SGHRS, CDR2 YFSETQ. V trimming: 1 base; J trimming: 5 bases; junction bases outside the gene matches: 15. The CDR3 is 17 residues long. TCRdb's copy holds only in-frame clones and misses some; the assay was immunoSEQ multiplex PCR. The sample lists some 15,000 clones; around 90% were seen once. The gene calls are TRBV5-1 and TRBJ2-7; TRBD2 aligns across 7 bases. The sample comprised peripheral blood. The sequence derives from a human donor in a cohort sampled during active COVID-19. CDR3 loop: CASSLRVSGGSPHEQYF. The CDR3 DNA reads as TGCGCCAGCAGCTTGAGAGTTTCGGGCGGGAGTCCCCACGAGCAGTACTTC.